The present TCR beta chain was sequenced within a study of cytomegalovirus exposure and HLA in healthy donors. The sample holds many counts of this clone. Sequencing used immunoSEQ multiplex PCR; TCRdb keeps in-frame clones, though not all of them. The sample lists some 140,000 clones; more than 70% were seen once. Germline V gene lookup returns CDR1 MDHEN and CDR2 SYDVKM. J was trimmed by 7 bases and V by 6 bases; bases with no gene match: 8. The CDR3 extends over 13 amino acids. V usage is TRBV28 and J usage is TRBJ2-7; 8 positions match TRBD1. The clonotype comes from a human donor in good health. The sample comprised PBMCs. The DNA of the CDR3 is TGTGCCAGCAGGTACCAGGGGGCAGAGGAGCAGTACTTC. Protein product: CASRYQGAEEQYF.